Following are 10 T cell receptor beta chains from one sample sequenced in a study of CD8+CD57+ T cells in acquired aplastic anemia. Template material for TCR beta VDJ and CDR3 profiling consisted of genomic DNA. TCRdb re-called the reads through MiXCR, storing one row per CDR3 protein. The profile shows hundreds of thousands of distinct CDR3 sequences, about 70% of them singletons. Sequenced: sorted CD4+, CD8+, or CD8+CD57+ T cells (not recorded which) from PBMCs. These receptors all come from a human donor in good health, serving as a control.

There are a few counts of this clonotype. The DNA for the CDR3 is TGTGCCACCAGCAGAGAACTAGCGTCTAGCACAGATACGCAGTATTTT. This translates into CATSRELASSTDTQYF. The chain links TRBV15 to TRBJ2-3; the match to TRBD2 covers 7 bases. Trimming removed 0 bases from V and 0 bases from J; junction bases left unmatched: 3. The length of the CDR3 is 16 residues. Germline V CDR1 and CDR2: LNHNV, YYDKDF (reference sequence).

V usage is TRBV7-4 and J usage is TRBJ1-5; D is unclear. The V end was cut by 1 base, the J end by 3 bases, with 13 bases between. CDR1 and CDR2 from the germline V gene are SGHVT and SQSDAQ. This CDR3 has 16 amino acids. DNA of the CDR3: TGTGCCAGCAGCTTAGGACCGCAAAGACACAATCAGCCCCAGCATTTT. It codes for CASSLGPQRHNQPQHF.

This clonotype was counted ten times or more. Germline and junction disagree at one end, which may indicate a read error. The chain carries TRBV20-1 and TRBJ2-6; D unclear. Per the germline V gene, CDR1 is DFQATT and CDR2 is SNEGSKA (reference sequence). This CDR3 comprises 13 residues. The CDR3 sequence: CSVRESGANVLTF. The CDR3 DNA follows: TGCAGTGTTAGAGAATCTGGGGCCAACGTCCTGACTTTC.

This clonotype was picked up one time. This chain links TRBV6-1 with TRBJ1-4; D remains unclear. This CDR3 contains 14 residues. The ends were cut back, 4 bases at V and 4 bases at J, with 10 bases in the middle. Germline V gene lookup returns CDR1 MNHNS and CDR2 SASEGT. Written as DNA, the CDR3 is TGTGCCAGCAGTGCGTCCGGGTTTAATGAAAAACTGTTTTTT. Its translation is CASSASGFNEKLFF.

This clonotype has a count of ten or more. This sequence joins TRBV7-2 and TRBJ1-1; D is ambiguous. Trimming left V 3 bases short and J 4 bases short, with 9 bases between. This CDR3 has 13 amino acids. Germline assignment: CDR1 SGHTA and CDR2 FQGNSA. This CDR3 is CASSFRRGTEAFF. As DNA, the CDR3 is TGTGCCAGCAGCTTCCGACGGGGCACTGAAGCTTTCTTT.

In this sample, this clonotype turned up once. The V call is TRBV7-9, the J call TRBJ2-7; perhaps D is TRBD1 or TRBD2 (6 bases each). Per germline, CDR1 SEHNR and CDR2 FQNEAQ (reference sequence). CDR3 length: 17 residues. The V and J ends lost 5 bases and 6 bases respectively, with 26 bases between them. CDR3 sequence reads: CASSHKVGGQETFEQYF. DNA of the CDR3: TGTGCCAGCAGCCACAAGGTTGGGGGGCAAGAGACCTTCGAGCAGTACTTC.

About this clonotype itself: Mismatch with germline at one junction end may stem from a read error. The rearrangement joins TRBV7-9 to TRBJ2-7, with D possibly being TRBD1 or TRBD2 (5 bases each). The germline V gene encodes CDR1 SEHNR and CDR2 FQNEAQ (reference sequence). The CDR3 consists of 14 residues. CDR3 sequence: CASSFSSGTGEQFF. As DNA, the CDR3 is TGTGCCAGCAGCTTCTCCTCGGGGACCGGGGAGCAGTTTTTC.

CDR3 region: CASSGGTGTYEQFF. For the CDR3, the DNA is TGTGCCAGCAGCGGGGGGACAGGGACCTACGAGCAGTTCTTT. The rearrangement joins TRBV9 to TRBJ1-1, with 9 bases lining up with TRBD1. The V and J ends lost 3 bases and 14 bases, in that order; junction bases with no gene match: 14. CDR3 size: 14 residues. Germline V CDR1 and CDR2: SGDLS, YYNGEE.

Comments on this clonotype: Germline and junction disagree at one end, which may indicate a read error. The J gene is TRBJ2-7, the V gene TRBV7-8; no firm D call. CDR1 is SGHVS, CDR2 FQNEAQ, per germline. There are 14 residues in the CDR3. The CDR3 nucleotides read TGTGCCAGCAGCCTCGGGTTCGGACCTGAAGCTTTCTTTTTC. Its translation is CASSLGFGPEAFFF.

The chain carries TRBV7-2 and TRBJ1-3; D call uncertain. Germline V CDR1 and CDR2: SGHTA, FQGNSA. The germline V and J ends were trimmed by 1 base and 4 bases, with 8 bases remaining between them. The CDR3 covers 14 residues. Written as DNA, the CDR3 is TGTGCCAGCAGCTTAGAAGTCAGGGGAAACACCATATATTTT. Translated, it gives CASSLEVRGNTIYF.